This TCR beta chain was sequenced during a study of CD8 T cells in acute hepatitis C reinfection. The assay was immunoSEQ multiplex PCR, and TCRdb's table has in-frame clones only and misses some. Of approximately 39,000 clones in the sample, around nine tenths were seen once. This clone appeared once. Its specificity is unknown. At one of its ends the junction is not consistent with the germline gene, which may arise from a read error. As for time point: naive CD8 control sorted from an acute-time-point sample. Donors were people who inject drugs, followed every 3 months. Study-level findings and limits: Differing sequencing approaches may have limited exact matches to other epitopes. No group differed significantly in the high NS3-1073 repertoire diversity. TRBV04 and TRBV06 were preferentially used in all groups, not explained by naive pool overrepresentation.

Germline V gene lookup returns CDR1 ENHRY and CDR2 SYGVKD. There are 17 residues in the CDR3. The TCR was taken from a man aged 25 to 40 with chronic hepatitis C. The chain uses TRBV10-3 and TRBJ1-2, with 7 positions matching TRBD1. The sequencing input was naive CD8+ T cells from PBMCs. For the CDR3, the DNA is TGTGCCATCAGTGAGCACCAGACAGGGACCCCTAACTATGGCCACACCTTC. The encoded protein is CAISEHQTGTPNYGHTF.